The rows below give T cell receptor beta chains drawn from one sample of a study of blood T cell repertoires in COVID-19. Clones were read by immunoSEQ multiplex PCR, and TCRdb kept only the in-frame ones, dropping some. The sample comprises approximately 240,000 clones, approximately 84% of which are singletons, and roughly 4% rests with the top ten. The material sequenced was peripheral blood. These receptor sequences come from a man aged 45-65 years with acute or convalescent COVID-19. The CDR3 runs from the conserved cysteine through the conserved F or W. The D gene is left open where the match is weak. The listing skips clone size in some rows; elsewhere it reads once, few, many or a size class.

v_call	clone_size	j_call	d_call	cdr3_aa	cdr3_nt
TRBV7-8	.	TRBJ2-3	.	CASSPPGTTPSTDTQYF	TGTGCCAGCAGTCCCCCGGGGACAACCCCTAGCACAGATACGCAGTATTTT
TRBV6-5	.	TRBJ1-3	.	CASRSDRIPGNTIYF	TGTGCCAGCAGAAGTGACAGAATCCCTGGAAACACCATATATTTT
TRBV18	.	TRBJ1-1	.	CASSPPKKEGSLNTEAFF	TGTGCCAGCTCACCACCGAAAAAAGAGGGAAGTCTGAACACTGAAGCTTTCTTT
TRBV9	.	TRBJ1-2	.	CASSAWDTTEGYTF	TGTGCCAGCAGCGCGTGGGACACAACGGAGGGCTACACCTTC
TRBV2	once	TRBJ2-1	.	CASNSLGTQYEQFF	TGTGCCAGCAACTCCCTCGGGACACAGTATGAGCAGTTCTTC
TRBV5-6	few	TRBJ2-7	.	CASSLLTGDYEQYF	TGTGCCAGCAGCCTCCTGACAGGCGACTACGAGCAGTACTTC
TRBV6-5	.	TRBJ2-7	.	CASSYQGFHEQYF	TGTGCCAGCAGTTACCAGGGTTTCCACGAGCAGTACTTC
TRBV28	.	TRBJ2-7	.	CASSFSQVPSYEQYF	TGTGCCAGCAGTTTTTCTCAGGTTCCCTCCTACGAGCAGTACTTC
TRBV4-1	.	TRBJ2-7	.	CASSPGRGTYEQYF	TGCGCCAGCAGCCCAGGTAGGGGAACCTACGAGCAGTACTTC
TRBV6-5	.	TRBJ1-6	TRBD1	CASSTGQAASSPLHF	TGTGCCAGCAGTACAGGACAGGCGGCGAGCTCACCCCTCCACTTT
TRBV5-4	.	TRBJ1-1	.	CASSLVSGGRGGNTEAFF	TGTGCCAGCAGCTTGGTTAGTGGCGGGCGGGGGGGAAACACTGAAGCTTTCTTT
TRBV18	few	TRBJ1-6	.	CASSPWEYRDNSPLHF	TGTGCCAGCTCACCGTGGGAGTATCGGGATAATTCACCCCTCCACTTT
TRBV19	.	TRBJ1-4	.	CASSPRQGATNEKLFF	TGTGCCAGTAGCCCCAGGCAGGGTGCAACTAATGAAAAACTGTTTTTT
TRBV7-9	.	TRBJ1-2	.	CASSLEGANGYTF	TGTGCCAGCAGCTTAGAAGGGGCAAACGGCTACACCTTC
TRBV19	.	TRBJ2-1	.	CASSISQGWEQFF	TGTGCCAGTAGTATCAGTCAGGGCTGGGAACAGTTCTTC
TRBV11-2	.	TRBJ1-1	.	CASSFERGNTEAFF	TGTGCCAGCAGCTTTGAGCGAGGAAACACTGAAGCTTTCTTT
TRBV12-5	.	TRBJ2-2	.	CASGLVAGYTGELFF	TGTGCTAGTGGTTTGGTGGCGGGGTACACCGGGGAGCTGTTTTTT
TRBV28	once	TRBJ2-7	.	CASIIGGTATSEQYF	TGTGCCAGCATCATAGGGGGGACAGCCACTTCCGAGCAGTACTTC
TRBV19	.	TRBJ1-6	.	CASSLQREAYNSPLHF	TGTGCCAGTAGTCTCCAAAGGGAGGCCTATAATTCACCCCTCCACTTT
TRBV10-3	.	TRBJ2-5	TRBD1	CAISYRSRAGGSETQYF	TGTGCCATCAGTTACCGCTCCCGCGCAGGGGGATCAGAGACCCAGTACTTC